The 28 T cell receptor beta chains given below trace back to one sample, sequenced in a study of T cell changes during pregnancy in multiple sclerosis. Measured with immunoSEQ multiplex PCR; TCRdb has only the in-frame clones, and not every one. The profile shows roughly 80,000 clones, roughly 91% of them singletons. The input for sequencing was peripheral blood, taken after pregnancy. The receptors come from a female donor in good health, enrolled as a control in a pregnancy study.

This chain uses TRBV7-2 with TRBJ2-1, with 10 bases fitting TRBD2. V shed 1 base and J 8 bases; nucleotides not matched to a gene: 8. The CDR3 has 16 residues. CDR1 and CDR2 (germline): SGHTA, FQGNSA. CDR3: CASSLVLAGDYDEQFF. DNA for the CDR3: TGTGCCAGCAGCTTAGTGCTAGCGGGAGATTACGATGAGCAGTTCTTC.

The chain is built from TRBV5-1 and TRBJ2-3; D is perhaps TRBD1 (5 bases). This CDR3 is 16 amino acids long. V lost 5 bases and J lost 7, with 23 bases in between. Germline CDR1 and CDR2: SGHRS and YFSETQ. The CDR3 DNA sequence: TGCGCCAGCAGAAACAGGCCCACCACCACACGAAATACGCAGTATTTT. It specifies CASRNRPTTTRNTQYF.

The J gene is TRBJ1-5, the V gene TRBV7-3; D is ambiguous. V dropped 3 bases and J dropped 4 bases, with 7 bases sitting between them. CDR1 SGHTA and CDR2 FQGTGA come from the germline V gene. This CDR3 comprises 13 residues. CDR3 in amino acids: CASSLEINQPQHF. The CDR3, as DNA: TGTGCCAGCAGCTTGGAGATAAATCAGCCCCAGCATTTT.

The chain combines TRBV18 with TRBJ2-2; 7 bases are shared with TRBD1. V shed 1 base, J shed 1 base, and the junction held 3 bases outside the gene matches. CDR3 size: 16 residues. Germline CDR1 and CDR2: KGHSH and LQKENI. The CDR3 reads CASSPRQGLNTGELFF. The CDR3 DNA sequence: TGTGCCAGCTCACCACGACAGGGTTTGAACACCGGGGAGCTGTTTTTT.

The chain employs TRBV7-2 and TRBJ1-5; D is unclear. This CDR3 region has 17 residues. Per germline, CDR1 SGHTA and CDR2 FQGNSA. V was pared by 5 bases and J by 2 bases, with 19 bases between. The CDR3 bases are TGTGCCAGCAGCCCGGGCCTGAGAACGGGAGGCAATCAGCCCCAGCATTTT. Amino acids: CASSPGLRTGGNQPQHF.

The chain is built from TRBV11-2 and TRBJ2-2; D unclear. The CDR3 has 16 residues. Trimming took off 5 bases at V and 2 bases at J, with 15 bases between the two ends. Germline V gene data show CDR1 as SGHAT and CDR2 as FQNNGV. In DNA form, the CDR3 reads TGTGCCAGCAGCCCGGCAGCAGGTTCAAACACCGGGGAGCTGTTTTTT. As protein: CASSPAAGSNTGELFF. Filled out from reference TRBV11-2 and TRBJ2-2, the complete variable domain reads EAGVAQSPRYKIIEKRQSVAFWCNPISGHATLYWYQQILGQGPKLLIQFQNNGVVDDSQLPKDRFSAERLKGVDSTLKIQPAKLEDSAVYLCASSPAAGSNTGELFFGEGSRLTVL.

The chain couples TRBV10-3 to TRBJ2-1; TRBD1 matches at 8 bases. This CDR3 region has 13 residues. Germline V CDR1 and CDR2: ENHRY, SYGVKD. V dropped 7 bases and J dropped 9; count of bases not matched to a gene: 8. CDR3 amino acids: CAITRTGSGEQFF. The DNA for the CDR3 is TGTGCCATCACCAGGACAGGGTCGGGTGAGCAGTTCTTC.

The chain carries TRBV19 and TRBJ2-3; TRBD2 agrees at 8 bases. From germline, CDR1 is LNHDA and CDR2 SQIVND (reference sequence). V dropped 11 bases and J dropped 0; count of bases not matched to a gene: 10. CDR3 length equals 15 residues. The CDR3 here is CAVRTSGFSTDTQYF. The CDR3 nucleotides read TGTGCCGTCCGAACTAGCGGTTTTAGCACAGATACGCAGTATTTT.

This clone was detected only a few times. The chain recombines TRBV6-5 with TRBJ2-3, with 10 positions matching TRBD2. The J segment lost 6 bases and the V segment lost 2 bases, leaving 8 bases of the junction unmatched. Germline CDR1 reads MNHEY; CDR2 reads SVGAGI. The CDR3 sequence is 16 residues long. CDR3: CASSYGPAGGLDTQYF. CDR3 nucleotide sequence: TGTGCCAGCAGTTACGGGCCAGCGGGAGGGTTGGATACGCAGTATTTT.

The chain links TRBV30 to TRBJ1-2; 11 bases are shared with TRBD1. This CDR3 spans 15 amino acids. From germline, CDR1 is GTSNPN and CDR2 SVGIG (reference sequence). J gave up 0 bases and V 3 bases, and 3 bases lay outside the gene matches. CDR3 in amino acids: CAWRRDRGSNYGYTF. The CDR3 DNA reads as TGTGCCTGGAGACGGGACAGGGGGTCTAACTATGGCTACACCTTC.

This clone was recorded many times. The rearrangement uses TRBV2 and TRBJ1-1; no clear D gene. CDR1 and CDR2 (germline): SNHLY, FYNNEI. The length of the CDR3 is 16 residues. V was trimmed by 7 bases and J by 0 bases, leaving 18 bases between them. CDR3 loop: CASTPTRQTMNTEAFF. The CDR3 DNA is TGTGCCAGCACCCCGACCAGGCAGACCATGAACACTGAAGCTTTCTTT.

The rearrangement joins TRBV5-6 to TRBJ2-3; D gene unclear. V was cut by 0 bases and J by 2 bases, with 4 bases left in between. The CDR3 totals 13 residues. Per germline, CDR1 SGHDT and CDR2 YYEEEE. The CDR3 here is CASSLDLTDTQYF. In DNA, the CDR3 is TGTGCCAGCAGCTTGGATCTCACAGATACGCAGTATTTT.

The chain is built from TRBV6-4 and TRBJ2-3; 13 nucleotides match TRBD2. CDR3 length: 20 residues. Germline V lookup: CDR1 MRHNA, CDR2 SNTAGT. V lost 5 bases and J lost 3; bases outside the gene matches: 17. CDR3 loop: CASSREGLAGMGEPTDTQYF. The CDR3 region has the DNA TGTGCCAGCAGTCGCGAGGGACTAGCGGGGATGGGGGAGCCGACAGATACGCAGTATTTT.

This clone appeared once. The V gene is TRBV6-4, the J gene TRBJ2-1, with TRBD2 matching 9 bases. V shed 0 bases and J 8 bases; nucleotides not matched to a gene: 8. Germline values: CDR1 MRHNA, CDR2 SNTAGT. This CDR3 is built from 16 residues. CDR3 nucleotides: TGTGCCAGCAGTGACTCGGGAGCGGGGGGTGTAGATGAGCAGTTCTTC. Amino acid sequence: CASSDSGAGGVDEQFF.

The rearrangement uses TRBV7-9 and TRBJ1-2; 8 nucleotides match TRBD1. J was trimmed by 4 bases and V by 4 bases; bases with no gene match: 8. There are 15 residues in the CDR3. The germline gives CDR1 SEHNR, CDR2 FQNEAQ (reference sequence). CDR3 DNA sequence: TGTGCCAGCAGCTCCTGGACAGGGATTACCTATGGCTACACCTTC. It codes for CASSSWTGITYGYTF.

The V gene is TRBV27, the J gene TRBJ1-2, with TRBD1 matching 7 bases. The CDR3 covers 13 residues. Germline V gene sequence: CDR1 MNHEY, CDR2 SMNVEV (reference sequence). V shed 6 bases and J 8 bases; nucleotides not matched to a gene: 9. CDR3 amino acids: CASSTTDRDGYTF. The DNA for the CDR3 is TGTGCCAGCAGCACCACCGACAGGGACGGCTACACCTTC.

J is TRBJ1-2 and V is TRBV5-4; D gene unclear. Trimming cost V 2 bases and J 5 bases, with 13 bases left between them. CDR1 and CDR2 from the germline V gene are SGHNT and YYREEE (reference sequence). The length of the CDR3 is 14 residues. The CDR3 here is CASSFVDSRYGYTF. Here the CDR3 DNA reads TGTGCCAGCAGCTTCGTTGACTCTAGGTATGGCTACACCTTC.

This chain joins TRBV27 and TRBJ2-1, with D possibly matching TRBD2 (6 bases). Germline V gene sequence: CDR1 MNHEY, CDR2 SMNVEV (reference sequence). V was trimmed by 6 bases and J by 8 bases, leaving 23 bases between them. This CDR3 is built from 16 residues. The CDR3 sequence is CASSPLWLGGSDEQFF. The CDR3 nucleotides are TGTGCCAGCAGCCCCTTGTGGCTAGGAGGGAGTGATGAGCAGTTCTTC.

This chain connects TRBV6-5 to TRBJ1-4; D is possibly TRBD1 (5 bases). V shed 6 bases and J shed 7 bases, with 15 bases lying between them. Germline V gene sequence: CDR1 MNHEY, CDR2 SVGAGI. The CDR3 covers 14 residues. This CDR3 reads CASSRGGGTEKLFF. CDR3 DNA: TGTGCCAGCAGCCGAGGCGGGGGTACTGAAAAACTGTTTTTT.

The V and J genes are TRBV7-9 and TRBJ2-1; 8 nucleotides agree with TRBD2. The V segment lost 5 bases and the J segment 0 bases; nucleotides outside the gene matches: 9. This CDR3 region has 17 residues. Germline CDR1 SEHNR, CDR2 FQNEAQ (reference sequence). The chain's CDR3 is CASSPAVGLGSYNEQFF. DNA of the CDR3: TGTGCCAGCAGCCCAGCAGTGGGACTAGGCTCCTACAATGAGCAGTTCTTC. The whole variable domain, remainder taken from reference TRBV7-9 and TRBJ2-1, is DTGVSQNPRHKITKRGQNVTFRCDPISEHNRLYWYRQTLGQGPEFLTYFQNEAQLEKSRLLSDRFSAERPKGSFSTLEIQRTEQGDSAMYLCASSPAVGLGSYNEQFFGPGTRLTVL.

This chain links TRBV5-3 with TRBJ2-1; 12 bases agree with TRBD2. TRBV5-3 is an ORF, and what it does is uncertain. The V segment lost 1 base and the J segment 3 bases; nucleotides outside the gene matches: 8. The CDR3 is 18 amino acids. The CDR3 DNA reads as TGTGCCAGAAGCTTGAGGGCGTCTAGCGGGAGGGTCTACAATGAGCAGTTCTTC. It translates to CARSLRASSGRVYNEQFF.

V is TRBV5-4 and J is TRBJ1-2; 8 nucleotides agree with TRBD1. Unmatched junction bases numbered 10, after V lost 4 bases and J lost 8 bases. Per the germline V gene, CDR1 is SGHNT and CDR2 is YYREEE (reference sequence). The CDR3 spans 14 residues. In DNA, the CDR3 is TGTGCCAGCAGCCCCCCGGACAGGGTGGGCGGCTACACCTTC. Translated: CASSPPDRVGGYTF.

Here the CDR3 DNA reads TGTGCCAGCAGTTCCAGGGTCTACAGCTACGAGCAGTACTTC. It translates to CASSSRVYSYEQYF. This chain joins TRBV11-2 and TRBJ2-7, with a tentative D call TRBD1 (5 bases). The CDR3 length is 14 residues. V lost 6 bases and J lost 3, with 15 bases in between. Germline V gene sequence: CDR1 SGHAT, CDR2 FQNNGV.

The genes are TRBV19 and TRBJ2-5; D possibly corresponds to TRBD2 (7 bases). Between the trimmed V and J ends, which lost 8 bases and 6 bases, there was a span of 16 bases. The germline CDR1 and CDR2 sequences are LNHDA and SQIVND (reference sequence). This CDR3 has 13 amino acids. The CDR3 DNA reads TGTGCCAGTGGAGGGGGGGGGTGGAAGACCCAGTACTTC. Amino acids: CASGGGGWKTQYF.

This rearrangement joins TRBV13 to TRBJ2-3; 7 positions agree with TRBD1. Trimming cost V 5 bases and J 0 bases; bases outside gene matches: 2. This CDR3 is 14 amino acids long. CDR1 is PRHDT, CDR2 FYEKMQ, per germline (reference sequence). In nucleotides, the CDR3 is TGTGCCAGCAGCCGGGACAGCAGCACAGATACGCAGTATTTT. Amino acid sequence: CASSRDSSTDTQYF.

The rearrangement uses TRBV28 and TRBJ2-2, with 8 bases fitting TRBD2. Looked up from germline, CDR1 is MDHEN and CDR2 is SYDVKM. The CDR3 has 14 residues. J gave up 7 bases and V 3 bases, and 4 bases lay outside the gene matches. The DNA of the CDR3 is TGTGCCAGCAGTTTCGGGGGGGTTGGCGGGGAGCTGTTTTTT. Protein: CASSFGGVGGELFF.

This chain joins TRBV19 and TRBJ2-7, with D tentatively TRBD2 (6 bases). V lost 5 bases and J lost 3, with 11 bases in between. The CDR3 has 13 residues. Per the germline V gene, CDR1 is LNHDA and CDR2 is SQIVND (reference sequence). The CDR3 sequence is CASSHRGNYEQYF. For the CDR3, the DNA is TGTGCCAGTAGTCACCGCGGGAACTACGAGCAGTACTTC.

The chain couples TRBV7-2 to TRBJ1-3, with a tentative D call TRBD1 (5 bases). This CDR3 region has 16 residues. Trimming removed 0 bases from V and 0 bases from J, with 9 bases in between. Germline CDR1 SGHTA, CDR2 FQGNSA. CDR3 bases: TGTGCCAGCAGCTTAGCGCAGGGTTACTCTGGAAACACCATATATTTT. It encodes CASSLAQGYSGNTIYF. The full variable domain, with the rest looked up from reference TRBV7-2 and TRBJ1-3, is GAGVSQSPSNKVTEKGKDVELRCDPISGHTALYWYRQSLGQGLEFLIYFQGNSAPDKSGLPSDRFSAERTGGSVSTLTIQRTQQEDSAVYLCASSLAQGYSGNTIYFGEGSWLTVV.